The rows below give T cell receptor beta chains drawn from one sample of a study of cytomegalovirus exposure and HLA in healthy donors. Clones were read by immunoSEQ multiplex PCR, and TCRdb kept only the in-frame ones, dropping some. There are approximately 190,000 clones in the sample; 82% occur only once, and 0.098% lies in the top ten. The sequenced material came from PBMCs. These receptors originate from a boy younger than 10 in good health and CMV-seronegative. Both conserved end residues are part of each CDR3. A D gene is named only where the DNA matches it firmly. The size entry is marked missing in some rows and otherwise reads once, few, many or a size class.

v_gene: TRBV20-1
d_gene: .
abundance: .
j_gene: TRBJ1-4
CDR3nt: TGCAGTGCGGCCTTCCTTGAAAAACTGTTTTTT
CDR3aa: CSAAFLEKLFF

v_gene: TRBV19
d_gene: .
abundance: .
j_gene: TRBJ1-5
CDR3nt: TGTGCCAGTAGTATTATGAGGAGCAATCAGCCCCAGCATTTT
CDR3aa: CASSIMRSNQPQHF

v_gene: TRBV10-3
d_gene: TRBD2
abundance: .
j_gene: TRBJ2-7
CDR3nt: TGTGCCATCAGTAAGAGCGGGGGGCGATACGAGCAGTACTTC
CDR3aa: CAISKSGGRYEQYF

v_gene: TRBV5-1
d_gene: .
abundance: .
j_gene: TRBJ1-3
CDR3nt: TGCGCCAGCAGCTTCGGGGCTGGAAACACCATATATTTT
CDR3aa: CASSFGAGNTIYF

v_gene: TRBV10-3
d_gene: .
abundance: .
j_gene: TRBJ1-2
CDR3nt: TGTGCCATCAGTGGAGGATATGGCTACACCTTC
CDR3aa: CAISGGYGYTF

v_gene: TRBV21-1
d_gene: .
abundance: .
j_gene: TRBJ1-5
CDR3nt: TGTGCCAGCAGCTCGAGGGCCGTTAGCAATCAGCCCCAGCATTTT
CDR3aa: CASSSRAVSNQPQHF

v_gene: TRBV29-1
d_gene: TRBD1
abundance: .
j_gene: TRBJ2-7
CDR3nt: TGCAGCGTTATGGGGGGAACCGGGACAGGGAAGTACGAGCAGTACTTC
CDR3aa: CSVMGGTGTGKYEQYF

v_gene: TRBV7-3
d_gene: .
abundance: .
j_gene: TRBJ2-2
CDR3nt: TGTGCCAGCAGCTTCTCCGGGACTCCCAACACCGGGGAGCTGTTTTTT
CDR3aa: CASSFSGTPNTGELFF

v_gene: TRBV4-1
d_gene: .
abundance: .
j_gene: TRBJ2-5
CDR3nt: TGCGCCAGCAGCCAAACAAGAGGTTTTCGGCAGCTCTCCCAAGAGACCCAGTACTTC
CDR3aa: CASSQTRGFRQLSQETQYF

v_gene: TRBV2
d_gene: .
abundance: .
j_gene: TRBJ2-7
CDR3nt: TGTGCCAGCAGTGAACAAGGGGCAGGCTACGAGCAGTACTTC
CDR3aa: CASSEQGAGYEQYF

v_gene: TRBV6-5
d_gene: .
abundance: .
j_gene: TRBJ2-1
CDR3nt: TGTGCCAGCAGCCACGTCTCGACGGGGAAGAATGAGCAGTTCTTC
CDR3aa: CASSHVSTGKNEQFF

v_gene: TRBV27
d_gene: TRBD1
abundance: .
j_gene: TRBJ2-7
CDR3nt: TGTGCCAGCAGTTCCGGGACAGACTACGAGCAGTACTTC
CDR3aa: CASSSGTDYEQYF

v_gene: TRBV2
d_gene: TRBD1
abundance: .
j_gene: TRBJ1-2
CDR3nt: TGTGCCAGCAGTAACGGCAGGGGGTTCAACTATGGCTACACCTTC
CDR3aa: CASSNGRGFNYGYTF

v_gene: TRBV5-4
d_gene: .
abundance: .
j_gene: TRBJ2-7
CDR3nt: TGTGCCAGCAGCCCCCCTGGGGGGGGCCGACTACGAGAGCAGTACTTC
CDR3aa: CASSPPGGGRLREQYF

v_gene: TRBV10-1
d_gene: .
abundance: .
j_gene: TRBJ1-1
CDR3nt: TGCGCCAGCAGTGACGGACGGACAAACACTGAAGCTTTCTTT
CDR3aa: CASSDGRTNTEAFF

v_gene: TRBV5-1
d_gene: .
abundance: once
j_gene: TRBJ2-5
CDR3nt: TGCGCCAGCAGCTTGCAAGGCGGCCTCCAAGAGACCCAGTACTTC
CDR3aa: CASSLQGGLQETQYF

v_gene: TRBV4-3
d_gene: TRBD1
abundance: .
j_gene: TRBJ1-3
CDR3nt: TGCGCCAGCAGCCAAGATTTGGGCAGGGGGATAAGCTCTGGAAACACCATATATTTT
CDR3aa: CASSQDLGRGISSGNTIYF

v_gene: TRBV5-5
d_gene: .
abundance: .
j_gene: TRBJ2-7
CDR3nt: TGTGCCAGCAGCTTCCACAGGATCACCGCCTACGAGCAGTACTTC
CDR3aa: CASSFHRITAYEQYF

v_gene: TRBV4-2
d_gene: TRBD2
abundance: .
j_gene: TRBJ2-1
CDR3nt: TGTGCCAGCAGCCCACGAGACGGGGGGGCAAAAAATGAGCAGTTCTTC
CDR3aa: CASSPRDGGAKNEQFF

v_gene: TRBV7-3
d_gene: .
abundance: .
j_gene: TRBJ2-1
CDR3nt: TGTGCCAGCAGCTTAAGGGGGGGGACACTAGGAACTGAGCAGTTCTTC
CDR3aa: CASSLRGGTLGTEQFF

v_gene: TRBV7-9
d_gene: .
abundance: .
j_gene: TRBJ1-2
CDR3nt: TGTTCCAGCAGAAAACAGGGCCTGGACCCCTATGGCTACACCTTC
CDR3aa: CSSRKQGLDPYGYTF

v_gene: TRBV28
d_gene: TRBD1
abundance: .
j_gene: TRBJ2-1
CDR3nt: TGTGCCAGCATGGCAGGGGGTACATATGAGCAGTTCTTC
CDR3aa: CASMAGGTYEQFF

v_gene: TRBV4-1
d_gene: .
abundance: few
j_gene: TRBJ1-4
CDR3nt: TGCGCCAGCCAGCCAACCAGCGTTTCCACAACTAATGAAAAACTGTTTTTT
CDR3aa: CASQPTSVSTTNEKLFF

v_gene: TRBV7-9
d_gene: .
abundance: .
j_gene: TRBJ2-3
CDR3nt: TGTGCCAGCAGCTTAGTTGGAGCAGAAGATACGCAGTATTTT
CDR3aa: CASSLVGAEDTQYF

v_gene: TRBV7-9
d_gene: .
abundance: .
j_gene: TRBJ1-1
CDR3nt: TGTGCCAGCAGCGTATCGTGGGGCGCAGGGACTGAAGCTTTCTTT
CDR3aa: CASSVSWGAGTEAFF

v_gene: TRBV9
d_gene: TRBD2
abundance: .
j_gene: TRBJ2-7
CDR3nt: TGTGCCAGCAGCGCTACTAGCGGGGGGTCCTCCTACGAGCAGTATTTC
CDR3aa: CASSATSGGSSYEQYF

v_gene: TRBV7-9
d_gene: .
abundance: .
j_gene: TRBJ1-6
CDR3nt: TGTGCCAGCAGCCCCCCGGGAGGCGGTTCACCCCTCCACTTT
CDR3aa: CASSPPGGGSPLHF

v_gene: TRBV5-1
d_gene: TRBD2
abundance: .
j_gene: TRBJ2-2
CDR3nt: TGCGCCAGCAGCTTACGCGGGGGGGCCATGTTGAACACCGGGGAGCTGTTTTTT
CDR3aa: CASSLRGGAMLNTGELFF

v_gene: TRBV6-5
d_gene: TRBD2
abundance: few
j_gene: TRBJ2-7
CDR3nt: TGTGCCAGCAGTTACGCGGGGGGCCAGTCCTACGAGCAGTACTTC
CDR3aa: CASSYAGGQSYEQYF

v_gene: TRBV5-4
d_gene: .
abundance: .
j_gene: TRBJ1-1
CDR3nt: TGTGCCAGCAGCTTGGTGGAGTACGGTGAAGCTTTCTTT
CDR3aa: CASSLVEYGEAFF

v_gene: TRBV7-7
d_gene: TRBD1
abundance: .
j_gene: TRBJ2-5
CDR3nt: TGTGCTAGCAGCTTAGGGGGACAGGGGCAAGAGACCCAGTACTTC
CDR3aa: CASSLGGQGQETQYF

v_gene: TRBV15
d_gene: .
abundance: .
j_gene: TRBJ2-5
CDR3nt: TGTGCCACCAGCGGTCCTGGGCGGGCCGGGCAAGAGACCCAGTACTTC
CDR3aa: CATSGPGRAGQETQYF

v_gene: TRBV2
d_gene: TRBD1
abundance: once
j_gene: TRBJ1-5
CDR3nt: TGTGCCAGCAGGGTGGACAGGGGGAGCAATCAGCCCCAGCATTTT
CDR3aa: CASRVDRGSNQPQHF

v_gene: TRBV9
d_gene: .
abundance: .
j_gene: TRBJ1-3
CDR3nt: TGTGCCAGCAGCGTTAGTAACGGAAACACCATATATTTT
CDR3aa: CASSVSNGNTIYF

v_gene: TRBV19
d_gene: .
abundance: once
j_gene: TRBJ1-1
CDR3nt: TGTGCCAGTAGTTGGTCGGAGGACACTGAAGCTTTCTTT
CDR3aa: CASSWSEDTEAFF

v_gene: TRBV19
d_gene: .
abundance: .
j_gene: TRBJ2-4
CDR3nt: TGTGCCAGTAGTATAGATCCCTTCTCTGGTAGAGTCCGAGCCAAAAACATTCAGTACTTC
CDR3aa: CASSIDPFSGRVRAKNIQYF

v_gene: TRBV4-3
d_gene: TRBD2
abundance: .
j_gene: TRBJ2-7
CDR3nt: TGCGCCAGCAGCCAAGATTTTAGCGGGGGGGTCTACGAGCAGTACTTC
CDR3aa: CASSQDFSGGVYEQYF

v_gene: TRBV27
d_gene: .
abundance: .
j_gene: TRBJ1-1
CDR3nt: TGTGCCAGCAGCACCCGACGGGGCACTGAAGCTTTCTTT
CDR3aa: CASSTRRGTEAFF

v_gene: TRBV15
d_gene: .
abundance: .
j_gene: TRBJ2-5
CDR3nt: TGTGCCACCAGCAGGGCAGAGGGTCAAGAGACCCAGTACTTC
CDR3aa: CATSRAEGQETQYF

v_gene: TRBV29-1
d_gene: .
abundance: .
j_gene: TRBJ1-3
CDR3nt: TGCAGCGCAAAGGGGGGGGGCTCTGGAAACACCATATATTTT
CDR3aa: CSAKGGGSGNTIYF

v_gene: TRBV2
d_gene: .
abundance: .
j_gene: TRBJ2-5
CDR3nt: TGTGCCAGCGGAGGCGTAGGGGGAGGGGAGACCCAGTACTTC
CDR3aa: CASGGVGGGETQYF

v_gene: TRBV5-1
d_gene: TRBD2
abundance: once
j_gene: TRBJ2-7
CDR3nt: TGCGCCAGCAGCGTCGGGGGGGACCCCTACGAGCAGTACTTC
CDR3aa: CASSVGGDPYEQYF